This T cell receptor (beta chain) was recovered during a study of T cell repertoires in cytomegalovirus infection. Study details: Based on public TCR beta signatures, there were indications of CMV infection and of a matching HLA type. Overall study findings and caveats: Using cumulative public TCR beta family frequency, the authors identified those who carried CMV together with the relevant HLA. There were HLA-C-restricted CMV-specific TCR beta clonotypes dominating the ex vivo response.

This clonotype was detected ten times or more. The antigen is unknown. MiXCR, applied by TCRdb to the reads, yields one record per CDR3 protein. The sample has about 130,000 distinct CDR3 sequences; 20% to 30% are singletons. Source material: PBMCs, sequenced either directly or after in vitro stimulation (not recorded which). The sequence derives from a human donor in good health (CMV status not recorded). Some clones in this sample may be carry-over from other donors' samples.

CDR3 amino acids: CASSRASGELFF. DNA of the CDR3: TGTGCCAGCAGCAGGGCCTCCGGGGAGCTGTTTTTT. V gene TRBV7-8 combines with J gene TRBJ2-2; D gene ambiguous. Per germline, CDR1 SGHVS and CDR2 FQNEAQ. The V and J ends lost 5 bases and 6 bases respectively, with 7 bases between them. The CDR3 spans 12 residues.